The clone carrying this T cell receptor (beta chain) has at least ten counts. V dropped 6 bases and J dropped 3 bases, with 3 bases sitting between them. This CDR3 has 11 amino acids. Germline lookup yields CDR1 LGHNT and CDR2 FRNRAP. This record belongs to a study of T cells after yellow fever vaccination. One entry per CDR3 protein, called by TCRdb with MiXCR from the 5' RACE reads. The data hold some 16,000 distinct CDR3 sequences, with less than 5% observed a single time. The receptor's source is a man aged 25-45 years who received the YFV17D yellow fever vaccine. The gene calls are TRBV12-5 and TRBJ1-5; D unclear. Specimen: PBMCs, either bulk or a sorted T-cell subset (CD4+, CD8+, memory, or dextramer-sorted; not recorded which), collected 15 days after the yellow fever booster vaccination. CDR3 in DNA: TGTGCTAGTGGAACCAATCAGCCCCAGCATTTT. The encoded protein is CASGTNQPQHF.